This paragraph covers one T cell receptor (beta chain) sequence. This sample was taken from a study of regulatory T cells in long-lasting Graves disease. Time point noted: newly diagnosed GD, antithyroid drugs for less than 3 months. PBMCs were the source of the RNA used for TCR sequencing. CDR1 and CDR2 (germline): DFQATT, SNEGSKA (reference sequence). There are 14 residues in the CDR3. Deletions cut 2 bases from V and 0 bases from J, with 10 bases between. Construction of the TCR beta libraries employed iRepertoire HTBI primers in conjunction with Arm-PCR of CDR3 regions. TCRdb reprocessed the multiplex PCR reads with MiXCR, giving one entry per CDR3 protein. Among about 430,000 distinct CDR3 sequences listed, over 12% were seen once. These same data were also listed under a study on T cells in Graves' hyperthyroidism and ophthalmopathy. According to that study: Over 18 months, lack of ophthalmopathy progression marked Graves' hyperthyroidism as stable. Most expanded thyroid clonotypes above 0.001 also appeared in blood.

The sequence derives from a middle-aged woman with Graves disease. The sample was peripheral blood mononuclear cells (PBMCs), taken at new diagnosis, from a patient treated with antithyroid drugs. V and J are TRBV20-1 and TRBJ1-1, with a weak D call TRBD1 (6 bases). For the CDR3, the DNA is TGCAGTGCTAGATCGGACAGCATGAACACTGAAGCTTTCTTT. Amino acid sequence: CSARSDSMNTEAFF.